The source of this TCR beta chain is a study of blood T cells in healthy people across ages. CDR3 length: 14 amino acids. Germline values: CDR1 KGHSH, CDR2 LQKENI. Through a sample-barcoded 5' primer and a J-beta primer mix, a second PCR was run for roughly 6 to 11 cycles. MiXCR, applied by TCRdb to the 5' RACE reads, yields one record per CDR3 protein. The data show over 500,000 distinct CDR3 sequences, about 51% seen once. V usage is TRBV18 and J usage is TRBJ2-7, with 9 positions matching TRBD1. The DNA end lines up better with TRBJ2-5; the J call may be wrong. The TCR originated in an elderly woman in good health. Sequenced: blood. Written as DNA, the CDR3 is TGTGCCAGCTCACCGGGACAGGGATCGGAGACCCAGTACTTC. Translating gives CASSPGQGSETQYF.